The clone carrying this TCR beta chain showed up many times. In TCRdb, the RT-PCR reads were re-called with MiXCR into one record per CDR3 protein. The sample holds about 230,000 distinct CDR3 sequences, about 14% seen once. Per the germline V gene, CDR1 is DFQATT and CDR2 is SNEGSKA (reference sequence). This CDR3 has 14 amino acids. With V trimmed by 5 bases and J by 4 bases, 8 bases remained unmatched. These data belong to a study of patients and donors after allogeneic stem cell transplantation. Sequenced: blood, either unsorted or a sorted T cell fraction (not recorded which). The receptor comes from a human donor who was either an allogeneic HSCT recipient or a stem cell or donor lymphocyte infusion donor (not recorded which). It is not recorded whose cells these are; they may come from a transplant donor. The chain links TRBV20-1 to TRBJ2-5; 9 bases match TRBD1. DNA for the CDR3: TGCAGTGCTCGCCCCGGGACAGGGCGAGAGACCCAGTACTTC. This gives the protein CSARPGTGRETQYF.